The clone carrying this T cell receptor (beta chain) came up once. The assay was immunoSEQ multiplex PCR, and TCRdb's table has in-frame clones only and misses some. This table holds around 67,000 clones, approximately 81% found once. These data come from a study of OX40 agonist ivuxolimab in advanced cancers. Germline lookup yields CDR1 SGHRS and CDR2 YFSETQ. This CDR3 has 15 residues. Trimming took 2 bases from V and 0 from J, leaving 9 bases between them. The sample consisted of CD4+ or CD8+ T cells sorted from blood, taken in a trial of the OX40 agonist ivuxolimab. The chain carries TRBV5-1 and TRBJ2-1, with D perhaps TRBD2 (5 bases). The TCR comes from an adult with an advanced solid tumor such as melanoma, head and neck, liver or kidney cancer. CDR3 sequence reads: CASSLYGDSYNEQFF. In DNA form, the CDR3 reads TGCGCCAGCAGCTTATACGGGGACTCCTACAATGAGCAGTTCTTC. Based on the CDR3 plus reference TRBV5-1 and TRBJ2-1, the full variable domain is KAGVTQTPRYLIKTRGQQVTLSCSPISGHRSVSWYQQTPGQGLQFLFEYFSETQRNKGNFPGRFSGRQFSNSRSEMNVSTLELGDSALYLCASSLYGDSYNEQFFGPGTRLTVL.